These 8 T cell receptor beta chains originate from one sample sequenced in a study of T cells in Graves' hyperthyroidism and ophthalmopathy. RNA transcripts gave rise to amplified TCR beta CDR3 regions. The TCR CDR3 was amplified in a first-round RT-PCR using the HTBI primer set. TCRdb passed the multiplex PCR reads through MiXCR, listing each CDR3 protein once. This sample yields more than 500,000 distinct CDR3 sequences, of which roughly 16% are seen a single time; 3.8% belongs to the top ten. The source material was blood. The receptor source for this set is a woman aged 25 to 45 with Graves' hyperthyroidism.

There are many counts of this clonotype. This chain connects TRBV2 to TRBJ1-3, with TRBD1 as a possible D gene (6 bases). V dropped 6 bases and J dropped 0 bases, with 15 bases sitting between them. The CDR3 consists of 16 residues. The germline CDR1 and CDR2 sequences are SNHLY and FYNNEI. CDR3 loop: CASRTGHRISGNTIYF. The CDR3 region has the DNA TGTGCCAGCAGAACGGGACACCGAATCTCTGGAAACACCATATATTTT.

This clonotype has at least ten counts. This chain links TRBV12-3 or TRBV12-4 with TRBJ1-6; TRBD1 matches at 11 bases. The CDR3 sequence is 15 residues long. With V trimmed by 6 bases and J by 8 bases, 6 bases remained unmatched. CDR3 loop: CASSLGQGAYSPLHF. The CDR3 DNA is TGTGCCAGCAGCCTCGGACAGGGGGCTTATTCACCCCTCCACTTT.

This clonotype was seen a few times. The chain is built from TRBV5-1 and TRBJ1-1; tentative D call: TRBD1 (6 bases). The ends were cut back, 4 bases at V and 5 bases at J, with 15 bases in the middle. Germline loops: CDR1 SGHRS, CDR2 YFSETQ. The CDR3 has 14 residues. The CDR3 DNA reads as TGCGCCAGCAGCCCCGCCCACAGGGAAACTGAAGCTTTCTTT. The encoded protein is CASSPAHRETEAFF.

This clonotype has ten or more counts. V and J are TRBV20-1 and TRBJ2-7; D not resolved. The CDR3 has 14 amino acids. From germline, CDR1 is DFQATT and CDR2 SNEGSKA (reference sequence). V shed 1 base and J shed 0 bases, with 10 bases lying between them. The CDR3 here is CSARGSVSSYEQYF. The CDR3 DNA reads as TGCAGTGCTAGAGGATCGGTGAGCTCCTACGAGCAGTACTTC.

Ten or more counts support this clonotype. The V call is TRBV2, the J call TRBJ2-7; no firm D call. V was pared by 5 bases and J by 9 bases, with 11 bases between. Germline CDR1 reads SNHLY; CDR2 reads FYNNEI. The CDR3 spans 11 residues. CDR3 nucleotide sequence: TGTGCCAGCAGTCTGGATGTGGTGCAGTACTTC. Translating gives CASSLDVVQYF.

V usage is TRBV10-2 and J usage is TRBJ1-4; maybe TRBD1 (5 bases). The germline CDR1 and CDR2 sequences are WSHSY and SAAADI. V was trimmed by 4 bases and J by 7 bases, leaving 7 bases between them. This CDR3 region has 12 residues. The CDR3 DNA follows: TGCGCCAGCAGTGCAGGGACTGAAAAACTGTTTTTT. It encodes CASSAGTEKLFF.

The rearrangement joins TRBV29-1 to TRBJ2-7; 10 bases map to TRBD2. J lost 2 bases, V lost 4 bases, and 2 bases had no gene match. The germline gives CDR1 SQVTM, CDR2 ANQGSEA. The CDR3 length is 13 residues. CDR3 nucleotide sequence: TGCAGCGTTGGGACTAGCGGAACCTACGAGCAGTACTTC. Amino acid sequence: CSVGTSGTYEQYF.

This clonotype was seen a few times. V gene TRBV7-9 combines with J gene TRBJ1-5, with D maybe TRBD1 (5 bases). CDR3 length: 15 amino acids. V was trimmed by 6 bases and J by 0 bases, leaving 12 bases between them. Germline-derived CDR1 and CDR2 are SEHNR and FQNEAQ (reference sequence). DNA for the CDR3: TGTGCCAGCAGTCCAGGGAGAAGTAGCAATCAGCCCCAGCATTTT. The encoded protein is CASSPGRSSNQPQHF.